The clone carrying this T cell receptor (beta chain) has ten or more counts. The antigen remains unidentified. This specimen belongs to a study of T cell repertoires in cytomegalovirus infection. On the study more broadly: In public TCR beta signatures, there were indications of both CMV infection and matching HLA type. Study-level findings and limits: Individuals carrying CMV plus the relevant HLA were identified by cumulative frequency of public TCR beta families. In two of eight donors, the top clonotype was HLA-C-restricted CMV-specific.

In TCRdb, the reads were re-called with MiXCR into one record per CDR3 protein. The table includes around 180,000 distinct CDR3 sequences, about 21% detected once. Germline V CDR1 and CDR2: SGHDT, YYEEEE. This CDR3 has 15 amino acids. After removal of 4 bases from V and 7 bases from J, the junction contained 10 bases not matched to a gene. The sample taken for sequencing was PBMCs. The source of this sequence is a human donor in good health (CMV status not recorded). Some clones in this sample may be carry-over from other donors' samples. This rearrangement joins TRBV5-6 to TRBJ2-1, with 8 bases matching TRBD2. The DNA of the CDR3 is TGTGCCAGCAGCCCAGCGGGAGTAAGGCAAAATGAGCAGTTCTTC. This translates into CASSPAGVRQNEQFF.